What follows is one TCR beta chain and its context. Its recognized antigen is unknown. No base-level quality is on record; no much larger clone is a single base apart. CDR1 SNHLY and CDR2 FYNNEI are derived from the germline V gene. The CDR3 runs 14 amino acids, cysteine and phenylalanine included. The kept DNA is CDR3 alone, 42 bases in frame from the first base. The cohort comprised around 690 healthy bone marrow donors. At the time of sampling, all cohort members were nominally healthy, though unrecorded immune exposures were likely present. The donor tested CMV seronegative, placing the donor among the 352 seronegative members of the cohort. Each donor provided a peripheral blood sample, and peripheral blood mononuclear cells were used for TCR beta sequencing. Genomic DNA extraction from the blood cell samples was performed with the Qiagen DNeasy Blood Extraction Kit. The library was built by means of the immunoSEQ multiplex PCR assay. A mixture of 60 forward primers for TCR Vbeta segments and 13 reverse primers for TCR Jbeta segments was used in the multiplex PCR. The CDR3 region of rearranged TCR beta genes was amplified from genomic DNA with a multiplex PCR assay. Amplified TCR beta libraries were sequenced as 87-base-pair reads on the Illumina HiSeq System. Per the source publication's procedure: In a later analysis, some 80 million unique TCR beta chains were counted across the approximately 640 repertoires, and roughly 11 million of these chains were shared by at least two donors. A nearest-neighbor algorithm error-corrected the raw reads and collapsed the reads into unique sequences, merging closely related sequences to remove PCR and sequencing errors. Alignment of CDR3 sequences to IMGT reference sequences was used to assign V, D and J gene segments. For a sequence to be retained, a match of at least six nucleotides was required to both a V gene segment and a J gene segment. A rearrangement was called productive if the CDR3 had no stop codons and remained in frame with V and J, and every other rearrangement was called non-productive. CDR3 was defined by IMGT convention, running from the second conserved V-encoded cysteine to the conserved J-encoded phenylalanine. In an earlier analysis of more than 550 of the donors, sequences lacking an unambiguous match to a single V gene segment were excluded. In an earlier analysis of around 590 of the donors, a V segment was called functional when productive rearrangements were above 56.7%, and segregating when the standard deviation between donors exceeded 5%. A statistical classification framework was built to diagnose cytomegalovirus status from the catalog of TCR beta chain sequences. V and J gene assignment, in a later analysis, came from comparing TCR nucleotide sequences with IMGT/GENE-DB human TR gene sequences. In a later analysis, CDR3 sequences and most-parsimonious VDJ recombination scenarios were assigned using the TCRdist pipeline. In a later analysis, each TCR beta chain was defined by its CDR3 amino acid sequence together with its V-gene family, and reads without a unique V-gene family were excluded. In a later analysis, 500 to 700 highly shared, low-generation-probability nucleotide sequences were removed to address suspected cross-contamination and a sequencing artifact. For each public chain, a later analysis derived a clonal expansion index from normalized ranks of inferred template counts within each repertoire. In a later analysis, generation probabilities were computed using a VDJ recombination model fitted to out-of-frame rearrangements, and the results were checked against IGoR. A later analysis scored TCR-TCR, TCR-HLA and TCR-CMV co-occurrence with hypergeometric tests, applying a repertoire-size bias correction to TCR pairs. To estimate false discovery rates, a later analysis permuted the HLA or CMV assignments 20 times. A later analysis grouped co-occurring TCRs with DBSCAN, adding TCRdist sequence similarity when clustering within HLA-allele-positive subsets. Repertoires with fewer than 30,000 or more than 120,000 public chains, plus five repertoires with anomalous nucleotide sharing, were excluded from co-occurrence clustering. This immuneACCESS table, as held by TCRdb, lists in-frame sequences with V and J called but not all clones. Of the missing ones, under half trace to an unresolved V gene in checked studies; the others have no known cause. The V and J calls and the clone size are those of that table, but D and trimming were determined from the DNA. Counted in this sample were about 170,000 clones; roughly 80% of them appeared once. Approximately 0.8% of the sample rests with the top ten.

This entry comes from a study of cytomegalovirus exposure and HLA in healthy donors (dated by TCRdb to the late 2010s). Broadly, across the study: In an earlier analysis of about 560 of the donors, 276 Gb of sequence data and 90 million to 130 million unique TCR beta sequences from roughly 200 million T cells were reported. Both class I and class II loci were covered by HLA typing, at four-digit resolution. Rather than drawing on any new phenotypic data, the later analysis identified candidate immune exposures from TCR beta sequences and the way those sequences occurred across donors. Using immunosequencing, the study profiled T cell repertoires from 550 to 750 subjects and related those repertoires to cytomegalovirus serostatus. The study aimed to test whether signatures of past pathogen exposure could be identified by cataloging public T cell receptors. A later analysis re-examined previously published TCR beta repertoires from more than 650 donors and added high-resolution HLA genotyping to investigate patterns of TCR occurrence. An early release covering more than 500 HLA-typed donors comprised about 310 gigabases of sequencing data and 85 million to 100 million unique TCR sequences. Among 300 to 500 genotyped donors of the cohort, an average of roughly 230,000 unique TCR beta nucleotide sequences was sequenced per donor, of which about 19% were non-productive. A separate validation cohort of approximately 130 different subjects was used in addition to the roughly 620-subject first cohort. A few DR-DQ haplotypes were treated as single units for association and clustering because of strong linkage in the cohort. Every repertoire in the discovery cohort had been generated on one and the same sequencing platform. Donor age, sex, ethnicity and CMV serostatus were collected together with the repertoire data. In a later genetic analysis, genome-wide SNP genotypes for about three fifths of the roughly 670 donors were used, and that subset was treated as a discovery cohort. Of the 350 to 450 genotyped donors, 80% to 90% were placed in the genetic ancestry cluster associated with self-reported Caucasian donors. An earlier analysis of some 500 of the donors applied high-throughput TCR beta sequencing to assess whether each TCR beta V gene segment acted as functional or pseudogenic. To predict cytomegalovirus infection status, the study brought together high-throughput TCR immunosequencing, statistical association of individual TCRs with disease status, and machine learning. Typing coverage varied by locus: roughly 620-640 donors for A, B, C, DRB1 and DQB1; roughly 510 for DQA1; around 610 for DPA1; fewer than 480 for DPB1. Study-level results and caveats: A later genetic analysis reported fewer N-insertions in productive TCRs among donors in an Asian-associated ancestry cluster than the roughly 650-donor mean. According to a later analysis, TCR association rates differed among HLA loci, with DRB1 alleles showing the most associated TCRs and HLA-C alleles showing the fewest. Broadly in line with IMGT annotations, most TCR beta V segments showed up in productive rearrangements about 87% or about 30% of the time in an earlier analysis of some 590 of the donors. Some IMGT-functional V segments, including TRBV6-2 and TRBV6-3, could not be distinguished by the 87-base-pair reads and were therefore excluded. The sequencing pipeline was judged likely to have produced a cluster of highly shared sequence variants as a technical artifact. Specific HLA alleles were associated with 16,951 TCR beta sequences at a false discovery rate of 0.05 in a later analysis. The classifier was reported to diagnose cytomegalovirus status with high specificity and sensitivity in both the original cohort and the validation cohort. A later analysis found that HLA-associated TCR beta chains were more clonally expanded and had lower generation probabilities than equally common non-associated chains. An association between a missense DCLRE1C variant and V-gene and J-gene trimming of TCR beta chains was found in a later genetic analysis and replicated in an independent cohort. Roughly uniform sequencing depth across donors was assumed in presence/absence analyses, although this assumption may not hold. In the study, 150 to 200 TCR beta chains were listed as associated with cytomegalovirus. When HLA alleles, especially DR and DQ, strongly co-occurred, attributing TCR associations to individual alleles was difficult. Correlated functional status among segregating V segments might reflect linkage disequilibrium, but an unknown experimental factor could not be ruled out. Because some donors lacked HLA typing at each locus, the association tests relied only on the typed subset. According to a later analysis, most CMV-associated TCR beta chains appeared to be HLA-restricted, and the HLA associations seemed to be driven largely by CMV exposure. In vitro tests confirmed that a few of the cytomegalovirus-associated TCR beta chains recognize cytomegalovirus antigens. While some public TCRs were present in many individuals, most TCR sequences turned up only very rarely across donors. A further reported finding was that TCR beta sequences accurately predicted the HLA-A and HLA-B alleles for most subjects in the first cohort. Immune exposure information for the cohort was limited to CMV serostatus. Several of the top co-occurrence clusters appeared to be linked to parvovirus B19, influenza, CMV and Epstein-Barr virus, according to a later analysis. The authors suggested that the approach could potentially be extended to other disease states and immunological phenotypes. Because counts were too low, about 15 rarely observed V segments, including chromosome 9 orphons, were left out of the earlier analysis of 587 of the donors. This cohort had only TCR beta chains sequenced, and the lack of alpha or paired-chain data limited which features could be detected.

The V and J segments used are TRBV2 and TRBJ2-5; TRBD1 aligns with 10 central bases. The DNA matches TRBJ2-7 better at its end, which makes the J call doubtful. The receptor comes from a woman aged 18-29 years in good health and CMV-seronegative. The source material was PBMCs. CDR3 protein: CASSATGGGYEQYF. At the DNA level, the sequence is TGTGCCAGCAGTGCGACAGGGGGCGGCTACGAGCAGTACTTC.